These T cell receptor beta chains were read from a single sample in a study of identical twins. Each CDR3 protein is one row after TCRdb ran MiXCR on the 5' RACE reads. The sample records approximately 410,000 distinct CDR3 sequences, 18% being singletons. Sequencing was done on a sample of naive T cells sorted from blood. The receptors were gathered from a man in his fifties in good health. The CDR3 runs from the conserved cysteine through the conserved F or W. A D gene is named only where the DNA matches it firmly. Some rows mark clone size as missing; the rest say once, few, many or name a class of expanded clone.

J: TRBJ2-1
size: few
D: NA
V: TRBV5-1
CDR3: CASSLRDTSYNEQFF
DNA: TGCGCCAGCAGCCTCCGGGACACCAGCTACAATGAGCAGTTCTTC

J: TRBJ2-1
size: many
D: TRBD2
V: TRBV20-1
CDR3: CSARDRVTSGSYNEQFF
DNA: TGCAGTGCTAGAGATCGGGTGACTAGCGGGTCCTACAATGAGCAGTTCTTC

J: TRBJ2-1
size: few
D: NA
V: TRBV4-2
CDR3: CASNGGGVGSPKNEQFF
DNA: TGTGCCAGCAACGGAGGGGGCGTCGGGAGCCCCAAGAATGAGCAGTTCTTC

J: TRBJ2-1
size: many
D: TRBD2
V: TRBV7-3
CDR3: CASSYRSGSSYNEQFF
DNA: TGTGCCAGCAGCTACCGTAGCGGGAGCTCCTACAATGAGCAGTTCTTC

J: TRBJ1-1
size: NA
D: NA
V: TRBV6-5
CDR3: CASSLQGRGTEAFF
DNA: TGTGCCAGCAGTTTACAGGGACGAGGGACTGAAGCTTTCTTT

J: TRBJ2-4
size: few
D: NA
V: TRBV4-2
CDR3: CASSQEKGTGNYKNIQYF
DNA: TGTGCCAGCAGCCAAGAGAAGGGAACAGGGAATTACAAAAACATTCAGTACTTC

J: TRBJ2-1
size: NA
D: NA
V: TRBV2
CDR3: CASSVGGPHNEQFF
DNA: TGTGCCAGCAGTGTGGGGGGCCCCCACAATGAGCAGTTCTTC

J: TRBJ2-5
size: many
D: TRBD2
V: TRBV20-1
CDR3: CSARRAGAKETQYF
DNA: TGCAGTGCTAGAAGGGCGGGAGCCAAAGAGACCCAGTACTTC

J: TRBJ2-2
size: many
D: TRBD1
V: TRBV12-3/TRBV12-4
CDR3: CASSSRQGNTGELFF
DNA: TGTGCCAGCAGTTCCCGACAGGGGAACACCGGGGAGCTGTTTTTT

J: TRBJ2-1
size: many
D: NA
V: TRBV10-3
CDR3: CAISESGAGSYNEQFF
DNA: TGTGCCATCAGTGAGTCTGGCGCAGGCTCCTACAATGAGCAGTTCTTC

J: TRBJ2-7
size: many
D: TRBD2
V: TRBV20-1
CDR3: CSARGPSLAEFYEQYF
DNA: TGCAGTGCTAGAGGACCAAGCCTAGCGGAATTCTACGAGCAGTACTTC

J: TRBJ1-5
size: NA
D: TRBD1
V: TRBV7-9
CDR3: CASSLGAGQGFNQPQHF
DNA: TGTGCCAGCAGCTTAGGCGCGGGACAGGGGTTCAATCAGCCCCAGCATTTT

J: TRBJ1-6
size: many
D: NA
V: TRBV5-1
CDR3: CASSLGPVNSPLHF
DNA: TGCGCCAGCAGCTTGGGCCCCGTCAATTCACCCCTCCACTTT

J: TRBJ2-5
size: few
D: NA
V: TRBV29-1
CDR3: CSWGRAGTQYF
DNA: TGCAGTTGGGGACGGGCGGGGACCCAGTACTTC

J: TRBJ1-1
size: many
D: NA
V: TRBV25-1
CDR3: CASRHPNTEAFF
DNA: TGTGCCAGCAGACACCCGAACACTGAAGCTTTCTTT

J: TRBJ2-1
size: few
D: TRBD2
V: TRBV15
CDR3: CATSREPRTSGGYEQFF
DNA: TGTGCCACCAGCAGAGAACCTCGGACTAGCGGGGGATATGAGCAGTTCTTC

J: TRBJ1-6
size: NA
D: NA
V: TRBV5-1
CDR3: CASSLESQAWNSPLHF
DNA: TGCGCCAGCAGCTTGGAATCACAGGCGTGGAATTCACCCCTCCACTTT

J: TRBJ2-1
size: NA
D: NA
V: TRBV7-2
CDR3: CASSSRSKMDEQFF
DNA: TGTGCCAGCAGCTCTCGCTCCAAGATGGATGAGCAGTTCTTC

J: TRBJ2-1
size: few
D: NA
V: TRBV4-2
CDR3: CASSQVARGILNEQFF
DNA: TGTGCCAGCAGCCAAGTAGCCAGGGGTATCCTGAATGAGCAGTTCTTC

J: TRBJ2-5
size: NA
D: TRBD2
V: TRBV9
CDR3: CASSVSGSRETQYF
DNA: TGTGCCAGCAGCGTTAGCGGGAGCCGGGAGACCCAGTACTTC

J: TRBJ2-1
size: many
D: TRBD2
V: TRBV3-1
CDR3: CASSPGLLAGGPNEQFF
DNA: TGTGCCAGCAGCCCCGGGTTACTAGCGGGAGGGCCAAATGAGCAGTTCTTC

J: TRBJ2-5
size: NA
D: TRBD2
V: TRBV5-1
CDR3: CASSLLLAGGQETQYF
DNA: TGCGCCAGCAGCTTGTTACTAGCGGGGGGGCAAGAGACCCAGTACTTC

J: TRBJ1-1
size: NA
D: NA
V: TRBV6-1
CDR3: CASSPPVGLYMNTEAFF
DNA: TGTGCCAGCAGTCCCCCTGTGGGGTTATACATGAACACTGAAGCTTTCTTT

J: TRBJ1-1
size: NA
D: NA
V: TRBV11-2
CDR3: CASSFPGHTNTEAFF
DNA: TGTGCCAGCAGCTTCCCGGGACACACGAACACTGAAGCTTTCTTT

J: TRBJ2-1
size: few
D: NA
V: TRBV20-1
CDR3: CSATSGGFSYNEQFF
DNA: TGCAGTGCTACATCGGGCGGCTTCTCCTACAATGAGCAGTTCTTC

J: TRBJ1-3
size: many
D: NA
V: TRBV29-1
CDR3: CSVEDPSYHSGNTIYF
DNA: TGCAGCGTTGAAGATCCGTCGTACCACTCTGGAAACACCATATATTTT

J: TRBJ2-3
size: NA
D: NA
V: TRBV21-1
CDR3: CASSTEHRQQTQYF
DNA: TGTGCCAGCAGCACCGAACACCGACAACAAACGCAGTATTTT

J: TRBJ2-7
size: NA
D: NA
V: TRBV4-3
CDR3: CASSQGRSRGGEQYF
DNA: TGCGCCAGCAGCCAAGGAAGGAGTAGGGGGGGCGAGCAGTACTTC

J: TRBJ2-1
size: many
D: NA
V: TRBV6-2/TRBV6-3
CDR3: CASSYSRGYYNEQFF
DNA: TGTGCCAGCAGTTACTCCAGGGGCTACTACAATGAGCAGTTCTTC

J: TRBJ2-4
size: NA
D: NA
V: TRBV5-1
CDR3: CASRTEAGTKNIQYF
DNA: TGCGCCAGCAGGACCGAGGCAGGGACCAAAAACATTCAGTACTTC

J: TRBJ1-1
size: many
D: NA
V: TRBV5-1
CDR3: CASSQGTQNTEAFF
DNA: TGCGCCAGCAGCCAAGGGACACAGAACACTGAAGCTTTCTTT

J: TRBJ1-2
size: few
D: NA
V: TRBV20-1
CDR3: CSARQENYGYTF
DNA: TGCAGTGCTAGACAGGAAAACTATGGCTACACCTTC

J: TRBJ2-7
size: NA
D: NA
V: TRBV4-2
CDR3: CASSQGPVYEQYF
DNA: TGTGCCAGCAGCCAAGGCCCGGTCTACGAGCAGTACTTC